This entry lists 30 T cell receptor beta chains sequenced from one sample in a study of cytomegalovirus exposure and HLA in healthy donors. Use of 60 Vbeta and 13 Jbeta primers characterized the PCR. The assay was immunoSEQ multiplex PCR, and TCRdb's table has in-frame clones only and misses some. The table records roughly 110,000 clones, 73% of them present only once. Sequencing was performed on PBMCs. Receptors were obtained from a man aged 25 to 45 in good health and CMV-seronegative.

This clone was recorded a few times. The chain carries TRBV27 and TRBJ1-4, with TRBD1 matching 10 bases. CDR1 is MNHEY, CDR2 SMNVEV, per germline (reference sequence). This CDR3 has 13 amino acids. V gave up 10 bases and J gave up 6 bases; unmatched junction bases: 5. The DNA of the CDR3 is TGTGCCACCCGACAGGGGGCGGATGAAAAACTGTTTTTT. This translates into CATRQGADEKLFF.

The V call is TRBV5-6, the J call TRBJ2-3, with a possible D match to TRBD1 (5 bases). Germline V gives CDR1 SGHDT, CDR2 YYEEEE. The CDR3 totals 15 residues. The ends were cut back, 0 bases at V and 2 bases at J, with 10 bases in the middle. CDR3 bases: TGTGCCAGCAGCTTGGCAGGGTTTAACACAGATACGCAGTATTTT. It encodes CASSLAGFNTDTQYF.

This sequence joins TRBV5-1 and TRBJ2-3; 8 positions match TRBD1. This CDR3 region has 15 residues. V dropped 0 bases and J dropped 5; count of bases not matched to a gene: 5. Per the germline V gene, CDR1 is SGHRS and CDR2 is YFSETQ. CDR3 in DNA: TGCGCCAGCAGCTTGGGGCAGGGGGCGGGAGATACGCAGTATTTT. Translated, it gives CASSLGQGAGDTQYF.

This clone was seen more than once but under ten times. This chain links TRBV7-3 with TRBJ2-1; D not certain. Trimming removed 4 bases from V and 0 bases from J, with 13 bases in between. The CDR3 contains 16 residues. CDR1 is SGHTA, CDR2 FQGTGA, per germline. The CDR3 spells CASSCRTNFSYNEQFF. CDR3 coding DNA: TGTGCCAGCAGCTGTCGCACCAACTTCTCCTACAATGAGCAGTTCTTC.

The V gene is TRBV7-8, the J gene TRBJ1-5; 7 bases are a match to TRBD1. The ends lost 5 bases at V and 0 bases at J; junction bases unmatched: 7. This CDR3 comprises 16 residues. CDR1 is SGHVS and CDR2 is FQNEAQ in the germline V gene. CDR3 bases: TGTGCCAGCAGCGGGGACAGCAATTATAGCAATCAGCCCCAGCATTTT. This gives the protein CASSGDSNYSNQPQHF.

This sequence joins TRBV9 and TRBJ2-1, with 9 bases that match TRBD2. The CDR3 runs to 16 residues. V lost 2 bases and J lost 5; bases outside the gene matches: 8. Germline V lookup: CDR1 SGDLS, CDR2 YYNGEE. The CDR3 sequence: CASSVDSGSGNNEQFF. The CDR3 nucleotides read TGTGCCAGCAGCGTGGATAGCGGGAGTGGGAACAATGAGCAGTTCTTC.

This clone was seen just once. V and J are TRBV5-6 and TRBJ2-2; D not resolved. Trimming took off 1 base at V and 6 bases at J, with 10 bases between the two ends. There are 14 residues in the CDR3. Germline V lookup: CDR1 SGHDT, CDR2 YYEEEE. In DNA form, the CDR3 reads TGTGCCAGCAGCTTGCAGATAACCCCCGGGGAGCTGTTTTTT. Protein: CASSLQITPGELFF.

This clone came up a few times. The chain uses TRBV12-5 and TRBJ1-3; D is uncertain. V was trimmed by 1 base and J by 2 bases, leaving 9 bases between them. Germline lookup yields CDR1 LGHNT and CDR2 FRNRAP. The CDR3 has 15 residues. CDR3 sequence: CASGLGGTPGNTIYF. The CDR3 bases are TGTGCTAGTGGTTTGGGAGGAACTCCTGGAAACACCATATATTTT.

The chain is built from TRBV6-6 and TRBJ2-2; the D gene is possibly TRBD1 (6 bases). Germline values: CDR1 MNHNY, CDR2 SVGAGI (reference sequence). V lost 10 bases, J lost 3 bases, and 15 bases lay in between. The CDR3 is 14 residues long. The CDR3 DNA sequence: TGTGCCATACGGACAGTATACGACACCGGGGAGCTGTTTTTT. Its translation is CAIRTVYDTGELFF.

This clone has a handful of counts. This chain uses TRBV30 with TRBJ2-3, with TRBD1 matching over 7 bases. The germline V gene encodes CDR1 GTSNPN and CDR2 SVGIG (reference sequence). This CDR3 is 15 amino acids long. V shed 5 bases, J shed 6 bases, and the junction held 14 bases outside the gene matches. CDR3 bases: TGTGCCTGGTCAGAGGGGGCGGCCGAAGGCGATACGCAGTATTTT. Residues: CAWSEGAAEGDTQYF.

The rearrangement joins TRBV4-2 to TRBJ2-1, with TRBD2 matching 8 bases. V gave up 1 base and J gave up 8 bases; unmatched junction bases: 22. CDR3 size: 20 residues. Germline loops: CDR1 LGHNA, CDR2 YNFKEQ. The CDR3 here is CASSQARSWGAGALFDEQFF. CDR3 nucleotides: TGTGCCAGCAGCCAAGCCCGGAGCTGGGGAGCGGGGGCCCTCTTTGATGAGCAGTTCTTC.

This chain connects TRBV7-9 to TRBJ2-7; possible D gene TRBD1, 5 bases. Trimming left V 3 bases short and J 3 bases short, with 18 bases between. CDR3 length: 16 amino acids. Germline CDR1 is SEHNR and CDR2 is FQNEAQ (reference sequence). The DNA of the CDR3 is TGTGCCAGCAGCTTGGACCACCACAGGACCTACTACGAGCAGTACTTC. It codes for CASSLDHHRTYYEQYF.

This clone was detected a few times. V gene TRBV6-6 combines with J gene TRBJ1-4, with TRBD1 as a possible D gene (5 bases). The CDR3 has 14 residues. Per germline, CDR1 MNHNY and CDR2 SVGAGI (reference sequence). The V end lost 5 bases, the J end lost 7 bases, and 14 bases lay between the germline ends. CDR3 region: CASSPRIQAEKLFF. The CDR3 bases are TGTGCCAGCAGTCCTCGAATACAGGCTGAAAAACTGTTTTTT.

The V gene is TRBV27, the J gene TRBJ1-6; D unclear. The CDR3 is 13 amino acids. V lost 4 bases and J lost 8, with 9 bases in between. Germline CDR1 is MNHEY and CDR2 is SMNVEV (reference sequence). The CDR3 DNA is TGTGCCAGCAGTTGGAGAGGAGATTCACCCCTCCACTTT. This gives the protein CASSWRGDSPLHF.

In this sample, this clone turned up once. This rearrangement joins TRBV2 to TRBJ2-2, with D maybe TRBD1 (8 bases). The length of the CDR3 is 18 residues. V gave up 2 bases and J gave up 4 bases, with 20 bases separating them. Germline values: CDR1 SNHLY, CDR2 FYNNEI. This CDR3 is CASSELEPYRGGTGELFF. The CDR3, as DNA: TGTGCCAGCAGTGAACTCGAACCATACAGGGGGGGCACCGGGGAGCTGTTTTTT.

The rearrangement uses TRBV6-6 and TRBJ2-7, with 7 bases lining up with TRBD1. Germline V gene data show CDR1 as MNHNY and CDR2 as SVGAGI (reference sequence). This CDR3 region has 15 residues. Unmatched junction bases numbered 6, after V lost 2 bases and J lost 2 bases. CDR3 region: CASSYKGDRAYEQYF. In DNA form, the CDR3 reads TGTGCCAGCAGTTACAAGGGTGACAGGGCCTACGAGCAGTACTTC.

The CDR3 DNA reads TGTGCCAGCAGTCCAGCGACAGGGGGAGACACCATATATTTT. It specifies CASSPATGGDTIYF. The chain uses TRBV27 and TRBJ1-3; 9 nucleotides line up with TRBD1. CDR3 length: 14 residues. Unmatched junction bases numbered 7, after V lost 5 bases and J lost 8 bases. The V gene's germline CDR1 is MNHEY and CDR2 SMNVEV (reference sequence).

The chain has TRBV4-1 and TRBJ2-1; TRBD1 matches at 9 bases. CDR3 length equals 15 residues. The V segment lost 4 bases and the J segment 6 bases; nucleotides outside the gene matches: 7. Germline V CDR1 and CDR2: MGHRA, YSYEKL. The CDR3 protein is CASSRRTGDVNEQFF. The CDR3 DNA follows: TGCGCCAGCAGCCGGAGGACAGGGGACGTCAATGAGCAGTTCTTC.

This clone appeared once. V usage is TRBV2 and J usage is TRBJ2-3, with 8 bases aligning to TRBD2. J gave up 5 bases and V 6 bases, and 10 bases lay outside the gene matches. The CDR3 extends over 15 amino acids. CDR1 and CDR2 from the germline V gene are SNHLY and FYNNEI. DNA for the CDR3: TGTGCCAGCAGGGATGGCGGGGGGCGGAGAGATACGCAGTATTTT. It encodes CASRDGGGRRDTQYF.

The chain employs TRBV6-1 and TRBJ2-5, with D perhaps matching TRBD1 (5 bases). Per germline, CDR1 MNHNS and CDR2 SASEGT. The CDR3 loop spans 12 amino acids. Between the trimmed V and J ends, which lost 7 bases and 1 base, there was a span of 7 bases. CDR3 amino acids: CASNDSQETQYF. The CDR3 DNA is TGTGCCAGCAACGACAGCCAAGAGACCCAGTACTTC.

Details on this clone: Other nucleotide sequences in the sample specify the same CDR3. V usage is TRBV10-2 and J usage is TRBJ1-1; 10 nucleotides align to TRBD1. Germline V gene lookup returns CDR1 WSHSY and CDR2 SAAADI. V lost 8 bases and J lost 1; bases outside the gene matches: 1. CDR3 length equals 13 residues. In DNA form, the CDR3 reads TGCGCCAGCCGGGACAGGGGGAACACTGAAGCTTTCTTT. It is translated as CASRDRGNTEAFF.

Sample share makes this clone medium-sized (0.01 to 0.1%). This chain's CDR3 is CASSQKTPQKPGVVNEKLFF. The DNA for the CDR3 is TGTGCCAGCAGCCAGAAGACCCCTCAAAAACCCGGGGTAGTGAATGAAAAACTGTTTTTT. The chain couples TRBV4-2 to TRBJ1-4; no definite D call. Trimming took 3 bases from V and 5 from J, leaving 28 bases between them. Germline CDR1 LGHNA, CDR2 YNFKEQ. CDR3 size: 20 residues.

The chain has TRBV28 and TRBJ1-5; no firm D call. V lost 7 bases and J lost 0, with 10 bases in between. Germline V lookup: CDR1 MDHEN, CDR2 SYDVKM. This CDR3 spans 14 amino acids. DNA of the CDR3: TGTGCCAGCACCCGGGATCGTAGCAATCAGCCCCAGCATTTT. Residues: CASTRDRSNQPQHF.

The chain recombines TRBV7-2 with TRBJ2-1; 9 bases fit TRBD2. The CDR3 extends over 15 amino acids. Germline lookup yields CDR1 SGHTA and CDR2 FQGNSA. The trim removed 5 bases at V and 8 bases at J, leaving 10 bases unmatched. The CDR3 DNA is TGTGCCAGCAGCCCTTCGGGCGGGAGGGCCGATGAGCAGTTCTTC. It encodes CASSPSGGRADEQFF.

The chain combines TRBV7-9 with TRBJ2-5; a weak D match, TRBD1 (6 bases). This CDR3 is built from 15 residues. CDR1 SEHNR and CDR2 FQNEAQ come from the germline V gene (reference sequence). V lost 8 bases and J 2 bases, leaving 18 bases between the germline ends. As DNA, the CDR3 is TGTGCCAGCGGGGGCATGTTGGGGGTACAAGAGACCCAGTACTTC. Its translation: CASGGMLGVQETQYF.

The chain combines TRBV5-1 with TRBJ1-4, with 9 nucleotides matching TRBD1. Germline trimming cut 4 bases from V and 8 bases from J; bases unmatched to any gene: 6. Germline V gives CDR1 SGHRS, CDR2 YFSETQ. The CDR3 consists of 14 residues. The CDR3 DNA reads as TGCGCCAGCAGCGTGGGACAGGGCAGGGAAAAACTGTTTTTT. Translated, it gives CASSVGQGREKLFF.

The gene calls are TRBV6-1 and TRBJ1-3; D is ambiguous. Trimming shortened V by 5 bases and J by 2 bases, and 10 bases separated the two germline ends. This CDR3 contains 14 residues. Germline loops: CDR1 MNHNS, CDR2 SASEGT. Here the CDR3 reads CASSYRRAGNTIYF. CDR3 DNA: TGTGCCAGCAGTTATAGGAGGGCTGGAAACACCATATATTTT.

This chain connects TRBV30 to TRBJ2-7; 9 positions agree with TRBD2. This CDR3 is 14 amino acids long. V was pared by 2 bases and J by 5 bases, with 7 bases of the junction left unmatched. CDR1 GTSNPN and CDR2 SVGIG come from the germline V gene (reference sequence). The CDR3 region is CAWSRVAGVDEQYF. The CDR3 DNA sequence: TGTGCCTGGAGTAGGGTAGCGGGAGTGGACGAGCAGTACTTC.

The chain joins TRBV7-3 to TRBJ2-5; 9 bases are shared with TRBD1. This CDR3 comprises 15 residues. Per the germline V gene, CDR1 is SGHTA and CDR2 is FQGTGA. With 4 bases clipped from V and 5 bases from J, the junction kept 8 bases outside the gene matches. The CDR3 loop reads CASSSGTGTAETQYF. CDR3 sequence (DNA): TGTGCCAGCAGCTCCGGGACAGGGACGGCGGAGACCCAGTACTTC.

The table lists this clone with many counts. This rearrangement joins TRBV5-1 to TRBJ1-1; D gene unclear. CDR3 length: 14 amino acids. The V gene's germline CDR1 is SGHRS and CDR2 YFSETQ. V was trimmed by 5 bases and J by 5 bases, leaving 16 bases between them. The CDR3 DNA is TGCGCCAGCAGTCTTTCGGGGTTAGAGACTGAAGCTTTCTTT. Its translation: CASSLSGLETEAFF. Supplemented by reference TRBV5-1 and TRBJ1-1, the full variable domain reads KAGVTQTPRYLIKTRGQQVTLSCSPISGHRSVSWYQQTPGQGLQFLFEYFSETQRNKGNFPGRFSGRQFSNSRSEMNVSTLELGDSALYLCASSLSGLETEAFFGQGTRLTVV.